This T cell receptor beta chain came from a study of CD8 T cells in Susac syndrome. Study results and caveats: In total CD8+ repertoires, roughly 16 Susac-specific public clones were found, and CD8+ TEMRA repertoires had roughly five.

About this clonotype itself: Its target is not known.

The authors carried out high-throughput sequencing of TCR beta. They applied it to CD8+ and CD4+ T cells obtained from blood. The recently defined diagnostic criteria for definite or probable disease were met by the Susac syndrome patients. RNA was extracted with the RNeasy kit, and a quantity of 0.5 to 1 ug was reverse transcribed using random hexamers. Multiplex immunoSEQ PCR targeted 54 Vbeta and 13 Jbeta TCR beta segments. A single record per CDR3 protein comes from TCRdb applying MiXCR to the immunoSEQ multiplex PCR reads. The sample lists about 80,000 distinct CDR3 sequences, 85% to 95% seen once, with approximately 0.94% in the top ten. Germline V CDR1 and CDR2: MDHEN, SYDVKM. The CDR3 loop spans 15 amino acids. V lost 2 bases to trimming and J lost 5 bases; unmatched junction nucleotides: 6.

Sample: CD8+ T cells from PBMCs. V and J are TRBV28 and TRBJ2-5; 9 positions agree with TRBD2. This TCR came from a human donor with Susac syndrome. In DNA form, the CDR3 reads TGTGCCAGCAGTTTACTGGTTAGCGGGAGTGAGACCCAGTACTTC. It codes for CASSLLVSGSETQYF.